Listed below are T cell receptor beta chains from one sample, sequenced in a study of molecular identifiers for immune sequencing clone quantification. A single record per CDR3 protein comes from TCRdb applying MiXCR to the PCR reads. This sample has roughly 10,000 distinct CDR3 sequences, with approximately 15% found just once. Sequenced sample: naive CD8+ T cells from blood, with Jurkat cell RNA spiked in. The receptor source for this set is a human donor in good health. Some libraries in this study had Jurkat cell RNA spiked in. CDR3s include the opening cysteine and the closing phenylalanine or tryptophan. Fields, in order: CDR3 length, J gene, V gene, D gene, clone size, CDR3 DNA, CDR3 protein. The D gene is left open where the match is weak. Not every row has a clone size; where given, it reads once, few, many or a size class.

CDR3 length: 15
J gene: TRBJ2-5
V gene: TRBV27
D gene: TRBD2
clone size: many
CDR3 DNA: TGTGCCAGCGCGGCGCGGGGAGGGTCGGGTGAGACCCAGTACTTC
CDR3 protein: CASAARGGSGETQYF

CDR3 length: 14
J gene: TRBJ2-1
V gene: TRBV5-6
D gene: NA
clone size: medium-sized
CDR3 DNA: TGTGCCAGCAGCCAGGACAGACTCTGGCCCGAGCAGTTCTTC
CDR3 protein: CASSQDRLWPEQFF

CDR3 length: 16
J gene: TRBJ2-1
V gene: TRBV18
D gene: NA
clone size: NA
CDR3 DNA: TGTGCCAGCTCACCCCCGGTCCCACAAGTGGAGAATGAGCAGTTCTTC
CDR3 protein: CASSPPVPQVENEQFF

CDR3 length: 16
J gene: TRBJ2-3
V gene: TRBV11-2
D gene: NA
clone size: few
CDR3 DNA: TGTGCCAGCAGCTTAGAGGGGCGGGACACCTTGGATACGCAGTATTTT
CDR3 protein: CASSLEGRDTLDTQYF

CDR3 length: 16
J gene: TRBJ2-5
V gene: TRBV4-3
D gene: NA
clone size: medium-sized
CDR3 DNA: TGCGCCAGCAGCCAAGATGCGGGGCCGGTGGGAGAGACCCAGTACTTC
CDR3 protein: CASSQDAGPVGETQYF

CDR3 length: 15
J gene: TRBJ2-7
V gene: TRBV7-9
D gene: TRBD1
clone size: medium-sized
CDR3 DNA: TGTGCCAGCAGCCCCCGGACAGGGGCTCTCTACGAGCAGTACTTC
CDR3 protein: CASSPRTGALYEQYF

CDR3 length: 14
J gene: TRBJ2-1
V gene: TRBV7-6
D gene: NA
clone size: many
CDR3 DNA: TGTGCCAGCAGCTTAGCGCCGGGGAACGATGAGCAGTTCTTC
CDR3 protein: CASSLAPGNDEQFF

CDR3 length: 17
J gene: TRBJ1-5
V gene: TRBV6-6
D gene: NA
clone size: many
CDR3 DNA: TGTGCCAGCAGTTCCTTTGAGGGCAGGGTAACCAATCAGCCCCAGCATTTT
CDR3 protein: CASSSFEGRVTNQPQHF

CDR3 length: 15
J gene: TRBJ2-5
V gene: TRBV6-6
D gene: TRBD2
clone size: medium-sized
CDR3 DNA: TGTGCCAGCAGTTATCTGGGAGGGGCGGGAGAGACCCAGTACTTC
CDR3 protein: CASSYLGGAGETQYF

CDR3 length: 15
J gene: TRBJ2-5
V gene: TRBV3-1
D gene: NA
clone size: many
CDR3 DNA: TGTGCCAGCAGCCAAGATCTAGACTGGCAAGAGACCCAGTACTTC
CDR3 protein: CASSQDLDWQETQYF

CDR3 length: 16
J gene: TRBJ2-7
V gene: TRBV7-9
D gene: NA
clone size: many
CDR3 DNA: TGTGCCAGCAGCCCCCGGGAAATCAGTCGTGCCTACGAGCAGTACTTC
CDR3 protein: CASSPREISRAYEQYF

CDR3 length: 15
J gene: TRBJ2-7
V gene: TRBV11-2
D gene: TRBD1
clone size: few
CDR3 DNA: TGTGCCTGCAGCTTACGGACAGGGGGTACCTACGAGCAGTACTTC
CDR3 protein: CACSLRTGGTYEQYF

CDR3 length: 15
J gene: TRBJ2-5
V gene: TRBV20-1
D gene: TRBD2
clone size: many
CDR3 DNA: TGCAGTGCTACAACTAGCGGGAGGAATGAAGAGACCCAGTACTTC
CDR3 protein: CSATTSGRNEETQYF

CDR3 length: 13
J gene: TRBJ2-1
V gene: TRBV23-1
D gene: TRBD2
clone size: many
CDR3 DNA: TGCCCCCAGGGAGGGCGCCCCTACAATGAGCAGTTCTTC
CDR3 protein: CPQGGRPYNEQFF

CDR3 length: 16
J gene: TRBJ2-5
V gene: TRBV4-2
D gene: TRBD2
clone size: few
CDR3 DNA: TGTGCCAGCAGCCAAGAGGGGGGGGGGGGTGGGGAGACCCAGTACTTC
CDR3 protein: CASSQEGGGGGETQYF

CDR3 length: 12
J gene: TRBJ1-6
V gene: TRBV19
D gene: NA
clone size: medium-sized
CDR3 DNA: TGTGCCAGTAGGGCAGGGGATTCACCCCTCCACTTT
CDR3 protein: CASRAGDSPLHF

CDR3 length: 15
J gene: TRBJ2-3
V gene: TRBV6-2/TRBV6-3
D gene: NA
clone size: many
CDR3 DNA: TGTGCCAGCAGTTATTTTCAGGGGAGCACAGATACGCAGTATTTT
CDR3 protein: CASSYFQGSTDTQYF

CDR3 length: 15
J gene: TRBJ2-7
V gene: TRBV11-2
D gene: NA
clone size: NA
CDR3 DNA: TGTGCCAGCAGCCCTCTTGTGGACAGTGTACTCGAGCAGTACTTC
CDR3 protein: CASSPLVDSVLEQYF

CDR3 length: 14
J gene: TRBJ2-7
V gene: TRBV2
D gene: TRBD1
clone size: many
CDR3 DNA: TGTGCCAGCAGTGCACAGGGGCCAACCTACGAGCAGTACTTC
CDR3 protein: CASSAQGPTYEQYF

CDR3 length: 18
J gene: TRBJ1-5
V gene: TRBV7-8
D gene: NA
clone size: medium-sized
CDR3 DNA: TGTGCCAGCAGCTTAGTGACGGTCAGCTCAATTAGCAATCAGCCCCAGCATTTT
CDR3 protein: CASSLVTVSSISNQPQHF

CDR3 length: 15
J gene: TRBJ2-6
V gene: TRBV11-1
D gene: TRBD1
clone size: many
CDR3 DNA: TGTGCCAGCAGCCACAGGGGTTCTGGGGCCAACGTCCTGACTTTC
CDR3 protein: CASSHRGSGANVLTF

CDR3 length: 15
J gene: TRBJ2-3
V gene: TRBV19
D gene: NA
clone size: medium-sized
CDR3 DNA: TGTGCCAGTAGTACGAACCAGGAGGGCGCAGATACGCAGTATTTT
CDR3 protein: CASSTNQEGADTQYF

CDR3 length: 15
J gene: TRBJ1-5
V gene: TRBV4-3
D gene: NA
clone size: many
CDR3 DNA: TGCGCCAGCAGCCAAGATAAGGGCGGTTATCAGCCCCAGCATTTT
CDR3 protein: CASSQDKGGYQPQHF

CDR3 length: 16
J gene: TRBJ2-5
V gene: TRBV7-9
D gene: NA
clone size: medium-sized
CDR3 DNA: TGTGCCAGCAGCTCAGAGGGAGACTCTCCCCAAGAGACCCAGTACTTC
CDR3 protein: CASSSEGDSPQETQYF

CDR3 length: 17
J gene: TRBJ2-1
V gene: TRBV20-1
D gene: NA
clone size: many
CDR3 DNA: TGCAGTGCTAGAGTCACGGGACAAACCTACTCCTACAATGAGCAGTTCTTC
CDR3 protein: CSARVTGQTYSYNEQFF

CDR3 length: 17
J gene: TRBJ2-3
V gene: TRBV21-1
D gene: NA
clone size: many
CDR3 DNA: TGTGCCAGCAGCTCAACGTTAAGGGAGGGGAGCACAGATACGCAGTATTTT
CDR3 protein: CASSSTLREGSTDTQYF

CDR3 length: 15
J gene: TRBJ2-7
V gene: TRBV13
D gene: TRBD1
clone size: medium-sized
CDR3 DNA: TGTGCCAGCAGCCCTGGGGACAGGGGGCAGGACGAGCAGTACTTC
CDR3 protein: CASSPGDRGQDEQYF

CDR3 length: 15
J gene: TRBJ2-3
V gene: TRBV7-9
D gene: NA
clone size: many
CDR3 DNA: TGTGCCAGCAGCCTTAGTCCCCCTGGGGCAGATACGCAGTATTTT
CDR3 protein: CASSLSPPGADTQYF

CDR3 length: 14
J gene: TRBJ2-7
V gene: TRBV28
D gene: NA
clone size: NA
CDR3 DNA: TGTGCCGGCAGTTTAGGGCTAGCCTACTACGAGCAGTACTTC
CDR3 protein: CAGSLGLAYYEQYF

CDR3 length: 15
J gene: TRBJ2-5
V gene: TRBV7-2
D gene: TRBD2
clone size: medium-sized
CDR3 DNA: TGTGCCAGCAGCTGGGGGAGCGGGGGAAAAGAGACCCAGTACTTC
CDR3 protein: CASSWGSGGKETQYF

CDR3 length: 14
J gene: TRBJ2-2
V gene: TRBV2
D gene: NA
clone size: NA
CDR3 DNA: TGTGCCAGTAGGGACACTTCGAGCACCGGGGAGCTGTTTTTT
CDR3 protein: CASRDTSSTGELFF

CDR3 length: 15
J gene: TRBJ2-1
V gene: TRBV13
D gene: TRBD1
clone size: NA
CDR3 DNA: TGTGCCAGCAGTCTGTCCTGGACAGGGGATGCTGAGCAGTTCTTC
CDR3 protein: CASSLSWTGDAEQFF

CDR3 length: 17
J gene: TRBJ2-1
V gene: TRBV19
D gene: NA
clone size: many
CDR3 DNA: TGTGCCAGTAGTATAGGATTGGGGGCCGCGGCCTACAATGAGCAGTTCTTC
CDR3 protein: CASSIGLGAAAYNEQFF

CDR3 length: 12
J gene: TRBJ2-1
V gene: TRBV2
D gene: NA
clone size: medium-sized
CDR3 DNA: TGTGCCAGCAGTGAAGGACAGCGCAGTCAGTTCTTC
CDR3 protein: CASSEGQRSQFF

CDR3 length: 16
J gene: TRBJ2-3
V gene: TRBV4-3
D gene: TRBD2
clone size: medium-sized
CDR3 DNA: TGCGCCAGCAGCCAAGAGTTAGCGGGGGTACAAGATACGCAGTATTTT
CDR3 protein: CASSQELAGVQDTQYF

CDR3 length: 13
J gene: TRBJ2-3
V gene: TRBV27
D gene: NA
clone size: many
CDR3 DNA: TGTGCCAGCAGTTTCCAGGGCCCAGATACGCAGTATTTT
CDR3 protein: CASSFQGPDTQYF

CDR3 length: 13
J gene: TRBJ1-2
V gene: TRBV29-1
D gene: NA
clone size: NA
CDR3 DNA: TGCAGCGTTGAAGATGAGGGGACTCATGGCTACACCTTC
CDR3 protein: CSVEDEGTHGYTF

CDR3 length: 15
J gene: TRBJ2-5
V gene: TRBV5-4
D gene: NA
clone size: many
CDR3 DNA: TGTGCCAGCAGCTTCATGGGGGCCGATCAAGAGACCCAGTACTTC
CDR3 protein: CASSFMGADQETQYF

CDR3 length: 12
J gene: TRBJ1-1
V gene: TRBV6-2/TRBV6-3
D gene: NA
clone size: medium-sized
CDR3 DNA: TGTGCCAGCAGTGGCCCCCACCCTGAAGCTTTCTTT
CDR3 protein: CASSGPHPEAFF

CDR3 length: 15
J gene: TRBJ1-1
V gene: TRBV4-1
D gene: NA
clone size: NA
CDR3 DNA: TGCGCCAGCAGCCGAGGGGCGGGGGTGGACGCTGAGGCTTTCTTT
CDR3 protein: CASSRGAGVDAEAFF

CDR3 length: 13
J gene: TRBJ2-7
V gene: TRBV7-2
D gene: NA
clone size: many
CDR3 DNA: TGTGCCAGCAGCTTATCGGGCGTGTACGAGCAGTACTTC
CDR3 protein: CASSLSGVYEQYF

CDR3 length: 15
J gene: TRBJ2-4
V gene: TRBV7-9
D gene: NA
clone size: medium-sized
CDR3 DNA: TGTGCCAGCAGCCTCCAAGGACAGCGCAAAAACATTCAGTACTTC
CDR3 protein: CASSLQGQRKNIQYF

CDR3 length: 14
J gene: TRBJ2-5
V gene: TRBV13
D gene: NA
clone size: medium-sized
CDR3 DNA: TGTGCCAGCAGCCGCTCGGGGACTCAAGAGACCCAGTACTTC
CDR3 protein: CASSRSGTQETQYF

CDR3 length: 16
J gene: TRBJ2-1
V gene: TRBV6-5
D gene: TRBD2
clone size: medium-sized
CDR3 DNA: TGTGCCAGCCGCAAGGGCGGGAGGACCCGATACAATGAGCAGTTCTTC
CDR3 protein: CASRKGGRTRYNEQFF

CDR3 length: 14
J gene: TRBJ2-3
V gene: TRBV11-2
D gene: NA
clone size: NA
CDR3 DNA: TGTGTCAGCAGCTTATTAAGGGAGCTTGATACGCAGTACTTT
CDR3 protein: CVSSLLRELDTQYF

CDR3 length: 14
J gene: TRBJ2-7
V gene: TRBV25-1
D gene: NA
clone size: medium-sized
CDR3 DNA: TGTGCCAGCAGTGAAGACAGGCTTTTATACGAGCAGTACTTC
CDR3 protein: CASSEDRLLYEQYF

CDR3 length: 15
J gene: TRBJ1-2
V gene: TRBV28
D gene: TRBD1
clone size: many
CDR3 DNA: TGTGCCAGCAGTTTAGGGACAGGGGGAACTAATGGCTACACCTTC
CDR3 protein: CASSLGTGGTNGYTF

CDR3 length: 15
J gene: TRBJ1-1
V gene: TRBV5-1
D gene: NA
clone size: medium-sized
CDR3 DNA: TGCGCCAGCAGCTCATTAGGGCTACTGAACACTGAAGCTTTCTTT
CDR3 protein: CASSSLGLLNTEAFF

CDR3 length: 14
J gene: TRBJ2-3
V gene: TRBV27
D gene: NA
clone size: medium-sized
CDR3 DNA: TGTGCCAGCAGTCTCCAGGTCGGCACAGATACGCAGTATTTT
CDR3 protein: CASSLQVGTDTQYF

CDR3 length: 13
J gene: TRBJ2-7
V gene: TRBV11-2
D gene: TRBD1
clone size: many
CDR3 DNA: TGTGCCAGCAGCTTAGGTACAGGGGACGAGCAGTACTTC
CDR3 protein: CASSLGTGDEQYF

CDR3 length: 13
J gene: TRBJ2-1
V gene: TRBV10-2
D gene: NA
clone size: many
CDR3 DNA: TGCGCCAGCACGGGATTTGACTACAATGAGCAGTTCTTC
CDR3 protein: CASTGFDYNEQFF

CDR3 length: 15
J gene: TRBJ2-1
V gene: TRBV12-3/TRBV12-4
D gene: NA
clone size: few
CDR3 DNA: TGTGCCAGCAGTTTTAAGGGAGTAGCTTACAATGAGCAGTTCTTC
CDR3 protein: CASSFKGVAYNEQFF

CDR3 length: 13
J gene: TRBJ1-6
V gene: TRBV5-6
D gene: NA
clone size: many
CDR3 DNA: TGTGCCAGCAGCTTGGAATATAATTCACCCCTCCACTTT
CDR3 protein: CASSLEYNSPLHF

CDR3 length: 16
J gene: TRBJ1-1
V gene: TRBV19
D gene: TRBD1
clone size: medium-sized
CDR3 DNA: TGTGCCAGTAGTATTAGGGCCGGACAGGGCGGTACTGAAGCTTTCTTT
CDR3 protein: CASSIRAGQGGTEAFF

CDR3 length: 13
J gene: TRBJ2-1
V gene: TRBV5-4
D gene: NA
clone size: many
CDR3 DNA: TGTGCCAGCAGCAAACCCAACGACAATGAGCAGTTCTTC
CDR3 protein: CASSKPNDNEQFF